This T cell receptor beta chain emerged from a study of T-cell reconstitution after alpha-beta-depleted transplantation in children. The table lists this clonotype with many counts. CDR1 WSHSY and CDR2 SAAADI come from the germline V gene. The CDR3 runs 17 residues. The germline V and J ends were trimmed by 0 bases and 7 bases, with 16 bases remaining between them. For TCRbeta, the library was prepared with unique molecular identifiers. TCRdb itself ran the PCR reads through MiXCR, one entry per CDR3 protein. The sample yields approximately 91,000 distinct CDR3 sequences, 6.5% to 8.5% seen once. This specimen consisted of PBMCs from the stem cell graft donor, obtained from the stem cell graft. V usage is TRBV10-2 and J usage is TRBJ1-6, with D tentatively TRBD1 (5 bases). The source of this sequence is a human donor who donated a stem cell graft to a child with congenital amegakaryocytic thrombocytopenia. The CDR3 loop is CASSESLLTVGNSPLHF. CDR3 DNA sequence: TGCGCCAGCAGTGAGTCCTTACTGACAGTAGGGAATTCACCCCTCCACTTT.